Listed below are T cell receptor beta chains from one sample, sequenced in a study of blood T cell repertoires in COVID-19. Sequenced by immunoSEQ multiplex PCR; TCRdb stores in-frame clones only, minus some. Of around 130,000 clones in the sample, over 75% were seen once. The sample taken for sequencing was peripheral blood. Receptors were obtained from a man between 65 and 79 years old with active or convalescent COVID-19. Each CDR3 is given with its conserved first and last residue. The D gene is left open where the match is weak. Clone size is not always given. Where it is, it says once, few, many or a class for expanded clones.

v_gene,abundance,j_gene,d_gene,CDR3aa,CDR3nt
TRBV3-1/TRBV3-2,.,TRBJ2-3,.,CASSPGEGTDTQYF,TGTGCCAGCAGCCCGGGGGAGGGCACAGATACGCAGTATTTT
TRBV27,.,TRBJ2-1,TRBD1,CASSLYGTGSYNEQFF,TGTGCCAGCAGTTTATACGGGACAGGGTCTTACAATGAGCAGTTCTTC
TRBV10-3,.,TRBJ2-3,TRBD2,CAIKTSGLGTDTQYF,TGTGCCATCAAGACTAGCGGTCTTGGCACAGATACGCAGTATTTT
TRBV12-3/TRBV12-4,.,TRBJ1-1,TRBD1,CASRPGQGGVAFF,TGTGCCAGCAGGCCTGGACAGGGGGGCGTAGCTTTCTTT
TRBV7-3,.,TRBJ2-3,.,CASSIGADTQYF,TGTGCCAGCTCCATAGGGGCAGATACGCAGTATTTT
TRBV7-9,.,TRBJ2-7,TRBD1,CASSSPGQGAYEQYF,TGTGCCAGCAGCTCGCCGGGACAGGGAGCTTACGAGCAGTACTTC
TRBV7-2,.,TRBJ2-7,TRBD2,CASSLGLAGGREQYF,TGTGCCAGCAGCCTTGGACTAGCGGGAGGGCGCGAGCAGTACTTC
TRBV14,.,TRBJ1-2,TRBD1,CASSQRGQGRGYGYTF,TGTGCCAGCAGCCAACGAGGACAGGGACGAGGCTATGGCTACACCTTC
TRBV4-1,once,TRBJ1-4,TRBD1,CASSQLGQGARDEKLFF,TGCGCCAGCAGCCAATTGGGACAGGGGGCGCGGGATGAAAAACTGTTTTTT
TRBV7-3,few,TRBJ2-7,TRBD1,CASSIGTGGGMDEQYF,TGTGCCAGCAGCATCGGGACAGGGGGCGGGATGGACGAGCAGTACTTC
TRBV27,once,TRBJ1-2,TRBD1,CASGQGRYGYTF,TGTGCCAGTGGACAGGGACGCTATGGCTACACCTTC
TRBV19,.,TRBJ1-5,TRBD1,CASRQGSGQPQHF,TGTGCCAGTAGACAGGGGTCAGGTCAGCCCCAGCATTTT
TRBV28,.,TRBJ1-4,.,CASSLGALGEKLFF,TGTGCCAGCAGTTTGGGGGCACTCGGTGAAAAACTGTTTTTT
TRBV19,.,TRBJ2-1,TRBD2,CASSIGTSVVVHEQFF,TGTGCCAGTAGTATAGGGACTAGCGTCGTGGTGCATGAGCAGTTCTTC
TRBV28,.,TRBJ2-1,TRBD2,CASSSPWREGLNEQFF,TGTGCCAGCAGTTCCCCGTGGCGGGAGGGCCTCAATGAGCAGTTCTTC
TRBV11-3,.,TRBJ1-1,TRBD1,CASSASRDSGAFF,TGTGCCAGCAGCGCCTCCCGGGACAGTGGAGCTTTCTTT
TRBV11-2,.,TRBJ2-1,TRBD2,CASSRTSGRGNEQFF,TGTGCCAGCAGCAGGACTAGCGGGAGAGGGAATGAGCAGTTCTTC
TRBV28,.,TRBJ1-2,TRBD1,CASNDPGQSLGGYGYTF,TGTGCCAGCAACGATCCGGGACAGTCCCTTGGAGGGTATGGCTACACCTTC
TRBV28,.,TRBJ2-3,TRBD1,CASSYGTGMDTQYF,TGTGCCAGCAGTTACGGGACAGGGATGGATACGCAGTATTTT
TRBV19,.,TRBJ2-1,.,CASSIGQVNEQFF,TGTGCCAGTAGTATTGGGCAGGTCAATGAGCAGTTCTTC
TRBV27,.,TRBJ2-7,.,CASSLSRPDRGYEQYF,TGTGCCAGCAGTTTATCTCGACCGGACCGGGGGTACGAGCAGTACTTC
TRBV27,.,TRBJ1-2,TRBD1,CASSPGQGFLGYGYTF,TGTGCCAGCAGCCCGGGACAGGGGTTTTTGGGCTATGGCTACACCTTC
TRBV6-5,.,TRBJ1-5,TRBD1,CASTPDRGDGQPQHF,TGTGCCAGCACACCGGACAGGGGTGACGGTCAGCCCCAGCATTTT
TRBV10-3,.,TRBJ1-3,.,CAISEGSASGNTIYF,TGTGCCATCAGTGAGGGGAGCGCCTCTGGAAACACCATATATTTT
TRBV7-2,.,TRBJ2-2,TRBD1,CASSLDGTGFGELFF,TGTGCCAGCAGCTTAGATGGGACAGGCTTTGGGGAGCTGTTTTTT
TRBV10-1,once,TRBJ2-1,TRBD1,CASSRQGNEQFF,TGCGCCAGCAGCCGACAGGGCAATGAGCAGTTCTTC